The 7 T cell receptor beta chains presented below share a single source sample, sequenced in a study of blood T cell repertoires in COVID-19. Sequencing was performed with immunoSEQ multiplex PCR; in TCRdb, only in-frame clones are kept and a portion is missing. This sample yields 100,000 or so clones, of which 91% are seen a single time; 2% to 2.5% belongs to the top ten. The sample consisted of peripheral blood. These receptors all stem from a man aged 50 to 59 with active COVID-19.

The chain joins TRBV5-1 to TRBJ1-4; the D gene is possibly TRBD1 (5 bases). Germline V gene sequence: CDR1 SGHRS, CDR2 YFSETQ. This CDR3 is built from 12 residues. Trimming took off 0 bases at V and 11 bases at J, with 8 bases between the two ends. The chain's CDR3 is CASSLDRGKLFF. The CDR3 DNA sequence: TGCGCCAGCAGCTTGGATCGGGGGAAACTGTTTTTT.

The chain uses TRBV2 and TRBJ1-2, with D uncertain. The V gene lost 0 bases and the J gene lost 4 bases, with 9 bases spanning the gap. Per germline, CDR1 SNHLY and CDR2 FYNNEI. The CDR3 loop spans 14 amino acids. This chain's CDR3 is CASSEAVTVYGYTF. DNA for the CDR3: TGTGCCAGCAGTGAAGCGGTCACGGTCTATGGCTACACCTTC.

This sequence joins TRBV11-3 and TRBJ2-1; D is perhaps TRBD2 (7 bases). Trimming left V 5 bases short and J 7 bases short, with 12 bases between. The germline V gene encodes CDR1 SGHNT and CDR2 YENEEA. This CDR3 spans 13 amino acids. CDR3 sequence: CASSQRGGNEQFF. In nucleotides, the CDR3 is TGTGCCAGCAGCCAGAGGGGGGGGAATGAGCAGTTCTTC.

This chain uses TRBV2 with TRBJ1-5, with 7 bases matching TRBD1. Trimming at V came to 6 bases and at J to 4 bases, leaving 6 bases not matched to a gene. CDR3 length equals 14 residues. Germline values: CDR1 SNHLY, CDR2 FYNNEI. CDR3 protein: CASSGRDRNQPQHF. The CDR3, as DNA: TGTGCCAGCAGCGGCCGGGACAGAAATCAGCCCCAGCATTTT.

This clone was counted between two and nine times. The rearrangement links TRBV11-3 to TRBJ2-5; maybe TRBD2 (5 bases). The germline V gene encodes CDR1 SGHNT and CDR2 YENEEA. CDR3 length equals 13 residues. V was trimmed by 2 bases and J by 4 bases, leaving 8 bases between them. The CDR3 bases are TGTGCCAGCAGCTTATCGCGGGCAGAGACCCAGTACTTC. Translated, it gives CASSLSRAETQYF.

The CDR3 loop is CASTSGRGEGYTF. The CDR3 nucleotides read TGTGCCAGCACTTCGGGCAGGGGGGAGGGCTACACCTTC. The chain has TRBV9 and TRBJ1-2; TRBD1 aligns across 7 bases. Germline trimming cut 6 bases from V and 8 bases from J; bases unmatched to any gene: 10. The CDR3 is made up of 13 amino acids. Germline CDR1 and CDR2: SGDLS and YYNGEE.

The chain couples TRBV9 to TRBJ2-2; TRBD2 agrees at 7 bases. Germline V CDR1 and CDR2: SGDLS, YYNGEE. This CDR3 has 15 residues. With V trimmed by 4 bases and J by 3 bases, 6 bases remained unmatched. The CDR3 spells CASSTSGIDTGELFF. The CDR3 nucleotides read TGTGCCAGCAGCACGAGCGGGATCGACACCGGGGAGCTGTTTTTT.